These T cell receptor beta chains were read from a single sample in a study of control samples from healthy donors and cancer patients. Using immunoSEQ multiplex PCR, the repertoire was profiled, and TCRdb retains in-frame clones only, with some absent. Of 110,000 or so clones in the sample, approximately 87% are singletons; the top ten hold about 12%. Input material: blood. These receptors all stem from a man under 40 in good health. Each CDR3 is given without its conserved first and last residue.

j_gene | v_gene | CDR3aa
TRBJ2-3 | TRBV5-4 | ASSFTDTQY
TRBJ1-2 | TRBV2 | ASGGGDGYT
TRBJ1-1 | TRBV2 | ASELNTEAF
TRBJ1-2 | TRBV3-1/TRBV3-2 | ASSQASAGLKGYGYT
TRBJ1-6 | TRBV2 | ASSPLTGAGSPLH
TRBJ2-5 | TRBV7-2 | ASSSTPTLTVEETQY
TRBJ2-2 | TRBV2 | ASSIRTPGRPNTGELF
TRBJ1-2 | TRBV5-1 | ASSTGTGVNYGYT
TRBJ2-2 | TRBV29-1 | SVEQFNTGELF
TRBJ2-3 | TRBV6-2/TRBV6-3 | ASSLGRGVTDTQY
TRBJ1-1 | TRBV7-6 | ASSEGPKNTEAF
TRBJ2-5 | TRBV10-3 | AISDSLVETQY
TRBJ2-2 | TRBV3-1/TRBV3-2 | ASRMGPNTGELF
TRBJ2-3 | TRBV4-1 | ASSQLNSVDGTDTQY
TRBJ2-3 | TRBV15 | ATSLGSDTQY
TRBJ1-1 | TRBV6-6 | ASSRLPSNRGSATEAF
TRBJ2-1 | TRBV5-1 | ATRQGAPYNEQF
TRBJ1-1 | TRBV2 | ASRVDARPGEAF
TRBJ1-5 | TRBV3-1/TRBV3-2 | ASSQGIRGPQH
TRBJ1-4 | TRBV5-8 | ASSRGQRNEKLF
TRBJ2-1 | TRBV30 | AWSVIYNEQF
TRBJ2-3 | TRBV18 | ASSKSGQGTDTQY
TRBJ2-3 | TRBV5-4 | ASSLRTGASTDTQY
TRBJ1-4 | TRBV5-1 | ASSSSGTNSEKLF
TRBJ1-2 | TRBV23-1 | ASSASGTRD